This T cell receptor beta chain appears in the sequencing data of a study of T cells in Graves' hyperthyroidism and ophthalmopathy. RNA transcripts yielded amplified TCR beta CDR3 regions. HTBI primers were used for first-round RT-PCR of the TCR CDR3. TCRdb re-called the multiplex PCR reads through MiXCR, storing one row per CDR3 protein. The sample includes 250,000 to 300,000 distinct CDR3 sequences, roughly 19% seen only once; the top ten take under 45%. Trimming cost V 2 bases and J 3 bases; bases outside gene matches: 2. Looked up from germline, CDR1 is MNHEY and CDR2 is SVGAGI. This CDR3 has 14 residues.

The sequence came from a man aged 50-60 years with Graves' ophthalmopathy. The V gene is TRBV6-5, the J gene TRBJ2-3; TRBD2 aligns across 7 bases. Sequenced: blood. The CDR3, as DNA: TGTGCCAGCAGTTACAGGGAGGGGACAGATACGCAGTATTTT. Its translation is CASSYREGTDTQYF.